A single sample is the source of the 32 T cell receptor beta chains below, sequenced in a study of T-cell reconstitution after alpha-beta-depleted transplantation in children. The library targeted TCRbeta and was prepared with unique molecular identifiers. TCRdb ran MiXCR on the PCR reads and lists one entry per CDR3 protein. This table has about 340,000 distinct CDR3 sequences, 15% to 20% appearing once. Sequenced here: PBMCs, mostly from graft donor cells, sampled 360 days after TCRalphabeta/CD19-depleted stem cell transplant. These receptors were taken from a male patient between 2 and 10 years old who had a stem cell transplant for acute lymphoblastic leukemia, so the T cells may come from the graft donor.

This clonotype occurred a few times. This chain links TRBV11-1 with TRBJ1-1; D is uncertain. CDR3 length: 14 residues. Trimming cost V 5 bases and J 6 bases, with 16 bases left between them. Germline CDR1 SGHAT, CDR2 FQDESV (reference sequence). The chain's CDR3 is CASSVRGGVSEAFF. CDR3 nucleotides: TGTGCCAGCAGCGTAAGAGGTGGGGTCTCTGAAGCTTTCTTT.

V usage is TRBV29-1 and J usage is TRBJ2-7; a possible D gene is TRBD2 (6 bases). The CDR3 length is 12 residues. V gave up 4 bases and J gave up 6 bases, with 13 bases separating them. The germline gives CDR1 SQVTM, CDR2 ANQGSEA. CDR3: CSVVWGDGEQYF. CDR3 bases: TGCAGCGTTGTTTGGGGGGATGGCGAGCAGTACTTC.

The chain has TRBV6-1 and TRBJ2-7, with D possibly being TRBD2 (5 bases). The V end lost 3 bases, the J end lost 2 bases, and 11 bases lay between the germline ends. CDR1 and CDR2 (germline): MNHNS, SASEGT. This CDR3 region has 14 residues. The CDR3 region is CASSEPGNTYEQYF. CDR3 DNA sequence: TGTGCCAGCAGTGAGCCGGGAAACACCTACGAGCAGTACTTC.

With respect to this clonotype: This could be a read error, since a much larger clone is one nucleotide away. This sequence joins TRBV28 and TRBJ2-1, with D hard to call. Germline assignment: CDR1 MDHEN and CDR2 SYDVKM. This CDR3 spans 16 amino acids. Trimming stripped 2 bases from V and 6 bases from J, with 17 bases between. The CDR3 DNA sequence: TGTGCCAGCAGTTTACCGCCGGAACAGCCCCCCAATGAGCAGTTCTTC. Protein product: CASSLPPEQPPNEQFF.

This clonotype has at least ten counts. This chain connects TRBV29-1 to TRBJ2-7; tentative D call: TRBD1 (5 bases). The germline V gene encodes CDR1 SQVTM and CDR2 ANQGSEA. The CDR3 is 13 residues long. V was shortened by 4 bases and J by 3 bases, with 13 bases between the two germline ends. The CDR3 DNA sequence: TGCAGCGTTGGTCAGGGTGAGATCTACGAGCAGTACTTC. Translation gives CSVGQGEIYEQYF.

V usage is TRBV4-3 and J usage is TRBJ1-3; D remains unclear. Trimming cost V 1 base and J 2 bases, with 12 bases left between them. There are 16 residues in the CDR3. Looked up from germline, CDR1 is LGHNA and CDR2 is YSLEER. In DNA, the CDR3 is TGCGCCAGCAGCCAAGGTAGTCGGGGAACTGGAAACACCATATATTTT. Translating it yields CASSQGSRGTGNTIYF.

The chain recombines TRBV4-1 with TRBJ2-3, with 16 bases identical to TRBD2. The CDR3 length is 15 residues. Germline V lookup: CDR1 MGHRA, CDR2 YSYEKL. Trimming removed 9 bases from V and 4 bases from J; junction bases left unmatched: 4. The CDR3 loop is CASSGTSGRADTQYF. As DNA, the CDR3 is TGCGCCAGTTCCGGGACTAGCGGGAGGGCAGATACGCAGTATTTT.

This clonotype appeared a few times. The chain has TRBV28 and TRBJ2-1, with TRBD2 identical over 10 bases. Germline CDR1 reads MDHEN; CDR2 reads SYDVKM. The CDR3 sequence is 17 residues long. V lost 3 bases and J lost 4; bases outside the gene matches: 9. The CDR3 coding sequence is TGTGCCAGCAGTTTTCCGACTAGCGGGTACCTGTACAATGAGCAGTTCTTC. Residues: CASSFPTSGYLYNEQFF.

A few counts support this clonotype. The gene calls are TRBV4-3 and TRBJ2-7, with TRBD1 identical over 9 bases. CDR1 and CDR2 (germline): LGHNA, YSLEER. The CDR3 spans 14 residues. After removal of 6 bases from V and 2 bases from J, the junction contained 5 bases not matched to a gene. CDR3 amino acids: CASSHRDRAYEQYF. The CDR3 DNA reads TGCGCCAGCAGTCACCGGGACAGGGCCTACGAGCAGTACTTC.

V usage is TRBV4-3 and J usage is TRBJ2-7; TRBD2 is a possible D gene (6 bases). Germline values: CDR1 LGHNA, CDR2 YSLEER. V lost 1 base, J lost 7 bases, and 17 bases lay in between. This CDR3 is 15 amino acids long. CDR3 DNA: TGCGCCAGCAGCCAAGGTACGGGAGTGATTTGGGAGCAGTACTTC. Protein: CASSQGTGVIWEQYF.

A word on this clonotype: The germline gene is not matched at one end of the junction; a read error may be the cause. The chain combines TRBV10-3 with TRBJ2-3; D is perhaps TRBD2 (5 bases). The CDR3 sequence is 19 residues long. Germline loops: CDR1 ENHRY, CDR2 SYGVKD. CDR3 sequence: CTISLSLMEAGYRTDTQYF. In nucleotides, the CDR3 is TGTACCATCAGTTTATCTCTGATGGAGGCAGGTTACCGCACAGATACGCAGTATTTT.

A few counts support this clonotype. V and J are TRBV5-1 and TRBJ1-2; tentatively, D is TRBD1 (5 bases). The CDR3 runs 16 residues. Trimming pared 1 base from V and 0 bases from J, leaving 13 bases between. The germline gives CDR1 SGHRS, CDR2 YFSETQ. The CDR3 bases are TGCGCCAGCAGCTTGCCCCTTAGGGGTGCTAACTATGGCTACACCTTC. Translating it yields CASSLPLRGANYGYTF.

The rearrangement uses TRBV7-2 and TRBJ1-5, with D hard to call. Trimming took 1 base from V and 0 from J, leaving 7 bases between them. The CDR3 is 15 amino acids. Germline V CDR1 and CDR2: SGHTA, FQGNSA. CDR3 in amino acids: CASSLGLFSNQPQHF. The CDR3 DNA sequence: TGTGCCAGCAGCTTAGGCCTTTTTAGCAATCAGCCCCAGCATTTT. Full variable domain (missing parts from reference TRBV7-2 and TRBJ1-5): GAGVSQSPSNKVTEKGKDVELRCDPISGHTALYWYRQSLGQGLEFLIYFQGNSAPDKSGLPSDRFSAERTGGSVSTLTIQRTQQEDSAVYLCASSLGLFSNQPQHFGDGTRLSIL.

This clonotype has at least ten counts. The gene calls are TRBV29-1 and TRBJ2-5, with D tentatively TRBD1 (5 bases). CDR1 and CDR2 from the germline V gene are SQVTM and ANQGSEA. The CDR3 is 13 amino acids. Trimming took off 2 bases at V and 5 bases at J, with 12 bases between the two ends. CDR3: CSVETRVDETQYF. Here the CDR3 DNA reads TGCAGCGTTGAAACCAGGGTTGATGAGACCCAGTACTTC.

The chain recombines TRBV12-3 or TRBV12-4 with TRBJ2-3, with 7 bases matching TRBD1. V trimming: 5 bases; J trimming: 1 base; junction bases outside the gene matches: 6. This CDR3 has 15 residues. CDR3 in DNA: TGTGCCAGCAGTCCCCGACAGGGCCGCACAGATACGCAGTATTTT. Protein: CASSPRQGRTDTQYF.

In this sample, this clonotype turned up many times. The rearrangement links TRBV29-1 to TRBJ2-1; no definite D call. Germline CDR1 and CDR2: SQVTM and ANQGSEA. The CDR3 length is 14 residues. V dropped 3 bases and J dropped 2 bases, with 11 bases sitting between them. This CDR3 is CSVDTRLAYNEQFF. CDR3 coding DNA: TGCAGCGTTGACACAAGGCTGGCCTACAATGAGCAGTTCTTC.

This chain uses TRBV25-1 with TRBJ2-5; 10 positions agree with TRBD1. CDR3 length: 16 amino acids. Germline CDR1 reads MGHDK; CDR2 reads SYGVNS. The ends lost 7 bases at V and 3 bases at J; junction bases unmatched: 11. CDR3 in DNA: TGTGCCAGCACCTGGGACAGGGGACTATTAGAAGAGACCCAGTACTTC. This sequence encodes CASTWDRGLLEETQYF. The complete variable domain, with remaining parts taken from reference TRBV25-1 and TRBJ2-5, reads EADIYQTPRYLVIGTGKKITLECSQTMGHDKMYWYQQDPGMELHLIHYSYGVNSTEKGDLSSESTVSRIRTEHFPLTLESARPSHTSQYLCASTWDRGLLEETQYFGPGTRLLVL.

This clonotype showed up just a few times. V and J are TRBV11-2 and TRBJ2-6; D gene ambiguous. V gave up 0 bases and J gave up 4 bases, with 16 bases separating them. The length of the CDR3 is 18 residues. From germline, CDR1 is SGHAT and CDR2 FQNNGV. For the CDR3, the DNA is TGTGCCAGCAGCTTAGATGATCCCGGGCAGCCCGGGGCCAACGTCCTGACTTTC. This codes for CASSLDDPGQPGANVLTF.

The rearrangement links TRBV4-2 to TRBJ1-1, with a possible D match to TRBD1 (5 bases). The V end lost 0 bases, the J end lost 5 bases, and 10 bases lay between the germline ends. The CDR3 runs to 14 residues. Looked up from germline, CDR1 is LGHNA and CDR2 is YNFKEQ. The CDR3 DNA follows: TGTGCCAGCAGCCAAGATCAGGGTGGGACTGAAGCTTTCTTT. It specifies CASSQDQGGTEAFF.

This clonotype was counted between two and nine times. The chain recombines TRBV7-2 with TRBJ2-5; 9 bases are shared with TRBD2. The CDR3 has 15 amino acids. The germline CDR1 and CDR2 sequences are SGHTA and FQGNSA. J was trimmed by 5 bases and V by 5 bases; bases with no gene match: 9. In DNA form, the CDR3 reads TGTGCCAGCAGCCAAGGACTAGCGTTTACGGAGACCCAGTACTTC. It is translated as CASSQGLAFTETQYF.

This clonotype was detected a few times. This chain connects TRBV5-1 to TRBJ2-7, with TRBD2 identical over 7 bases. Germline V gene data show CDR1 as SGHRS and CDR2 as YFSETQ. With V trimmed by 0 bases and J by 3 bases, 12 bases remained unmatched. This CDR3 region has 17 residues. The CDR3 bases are TGCGCCAGCAGCTTGGTGGCGGGGGTCCCTGGACGCTACGAGCAGTACTTC. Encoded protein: CASSLVAGVPGRYEQYF. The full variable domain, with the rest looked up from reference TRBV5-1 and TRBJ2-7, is KAGVTQTPRYLIKTRGQQVTLSCSPISGHRSVSWYQQTPGQGLQFLFEYFSETQRNKGNFPGRFSGRQFSNSRSEMNVSTLELGDSALYLCASSLVAGVPGRYEQYFGPGTRLTVT.

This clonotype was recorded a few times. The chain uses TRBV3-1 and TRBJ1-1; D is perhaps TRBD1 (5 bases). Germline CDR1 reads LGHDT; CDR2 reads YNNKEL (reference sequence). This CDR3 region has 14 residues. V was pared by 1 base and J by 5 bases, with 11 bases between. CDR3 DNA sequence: TGTGCCAGCAGCCAAGTAGGGGTTCGAACTGAAGCTTTCTTT. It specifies CASSQVGVRTEAFF.

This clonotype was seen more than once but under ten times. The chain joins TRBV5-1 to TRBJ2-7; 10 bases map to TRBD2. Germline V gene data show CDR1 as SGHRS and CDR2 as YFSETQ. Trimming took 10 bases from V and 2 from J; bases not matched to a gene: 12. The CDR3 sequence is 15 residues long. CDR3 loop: CASSGGLAGAYEQYF. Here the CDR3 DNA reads TGCGCCTCATCCGGGGGGCTAGCGGGAGCCTACGAGCAGTACTTC. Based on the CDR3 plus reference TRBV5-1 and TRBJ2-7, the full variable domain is KAGVTQTPRYLIKTRGQQVTLSCSPISGHRSVSWYQQTPGQGLQFLFEYFSETQRNKGNFPGRFSGRQFSNSRSEMNVSTLELGDSALYLCASSGGLAGAYEQYFGPGTRLTVT.

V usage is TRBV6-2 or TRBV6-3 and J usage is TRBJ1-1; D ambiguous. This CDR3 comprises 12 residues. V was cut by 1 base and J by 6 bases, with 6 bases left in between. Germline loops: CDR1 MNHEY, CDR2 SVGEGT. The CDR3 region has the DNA TGTGCCAGCAGTTACTTTCCAGCTGAAGCTTTCTTT. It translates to CASSYFPAEAFF.

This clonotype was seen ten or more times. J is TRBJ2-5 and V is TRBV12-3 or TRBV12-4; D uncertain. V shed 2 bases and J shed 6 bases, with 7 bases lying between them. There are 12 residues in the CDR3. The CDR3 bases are TGTGCCAGCAGTTTATTCGGGCAGACCCAGTACTTC. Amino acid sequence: CASSLFGQTQYF.

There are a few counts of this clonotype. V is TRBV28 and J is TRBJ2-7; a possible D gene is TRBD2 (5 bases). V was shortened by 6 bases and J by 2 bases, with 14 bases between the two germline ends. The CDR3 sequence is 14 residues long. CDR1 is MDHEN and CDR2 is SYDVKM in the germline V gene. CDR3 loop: CASSRHDGAYEQYF. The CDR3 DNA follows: TGTGCCAGCAGCCGACACGACGGGGCCTACGAGCAGTACTTC.

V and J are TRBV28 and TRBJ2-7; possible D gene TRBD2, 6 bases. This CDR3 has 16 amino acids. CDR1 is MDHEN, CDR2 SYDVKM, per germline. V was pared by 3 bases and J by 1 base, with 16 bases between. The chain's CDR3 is CASSFGVGGDSYEQYF. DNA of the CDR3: TGTGCCAGCAGTTTCGGCGTCGGAGGGGATTCCTACGAGCAGTACTTC.

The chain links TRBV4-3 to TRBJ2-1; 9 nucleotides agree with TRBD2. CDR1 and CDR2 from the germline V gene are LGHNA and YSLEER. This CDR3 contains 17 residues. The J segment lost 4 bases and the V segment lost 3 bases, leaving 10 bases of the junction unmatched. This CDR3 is CASSQRLGTSGYNEQFF. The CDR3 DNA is TGCGCCAGCAGCCAGAGGTTAGGAACTAGCGGGTACAATGAGCAGTTCTTC.

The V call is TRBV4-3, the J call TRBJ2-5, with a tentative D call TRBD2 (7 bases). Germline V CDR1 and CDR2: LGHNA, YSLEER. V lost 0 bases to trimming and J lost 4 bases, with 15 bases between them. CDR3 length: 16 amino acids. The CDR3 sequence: CASSQDGGRGLETQYF. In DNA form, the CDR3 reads TGCGCCAGCAGCCAAGATGGGGGGCGGGGGCTAGAGACCCAGTACTTC.

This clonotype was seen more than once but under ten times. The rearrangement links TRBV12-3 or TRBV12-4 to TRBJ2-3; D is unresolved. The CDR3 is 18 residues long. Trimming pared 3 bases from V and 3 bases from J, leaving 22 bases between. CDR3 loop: CASSFGQLRRLVTDTQYF. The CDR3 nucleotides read TGTGCCAGCAGTTTTGGCCAATTACGGCGCCTAGTGACAGATACGCAGTATTTT.

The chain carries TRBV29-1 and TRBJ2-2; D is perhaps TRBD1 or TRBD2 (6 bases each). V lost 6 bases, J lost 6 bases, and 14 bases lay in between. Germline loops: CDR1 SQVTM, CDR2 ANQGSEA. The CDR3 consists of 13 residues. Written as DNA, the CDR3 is TGCAGCGTGCTGAGAGGGGGGTCCGGGGAGCTGTTTTTT. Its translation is CSVLRGGSGELFF.

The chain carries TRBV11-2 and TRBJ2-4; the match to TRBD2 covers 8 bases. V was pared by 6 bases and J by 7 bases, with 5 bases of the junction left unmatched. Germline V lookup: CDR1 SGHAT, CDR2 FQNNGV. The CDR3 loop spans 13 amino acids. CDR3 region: CASRSGSKNIQYF. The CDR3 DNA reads TGTGCCAGCAGGAGCGGGAGTAAGAACATTCAGTACTTC. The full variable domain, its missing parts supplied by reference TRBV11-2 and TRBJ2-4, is EAGVAQSPRYKIIEKRQSVAFWCNPISGHATLYWYQQILGQGPKLLIQFQNNGVVDDSQLPKDRFSAERLKGVDSTLKIQPAKLEDSAVYLCASRSGSKNIQYFGAGTRLSVL.